The 22 T cell receptor beta chains below all came from one sample that was sequenced in a study of blood T cell repertoires in COVID-19. The method was immunoSEQ multiplex PCR; TCRdb's version includes in-frame clones alone and lacks a portion of them. This sample has some 62,000 clones; roughly nine tenths occur once, and the top ten carry about 18%. Sequencing used peripheral blood. The receptors originated from an older woman with COVID-19, enrolled during active disease.

The chain couples TRBV11-2 to TRBJ2-1; D is possibly TRBD1 (6 bases). The CDR3 is made up of 12 amino acids. V was cut by 2 bases and J by 12 bases, with 11 bases left in between. Germline assignment: CDR1 SGHAT and CDR2 FQNNGV. This chain's CDR3 is CASSLTRGGQFF. DNA for the CDR3: TGTGCCAGCAGCTTAACCAGAGGGGGGCAGTTCTTC.

CDR3 residues: CACSRGSHTDTQYF. As DNA, the CDR3 is TGTGCCTGTTCCAGGGGTTCTCACACAGATACGCAGTATTTT. The chain employs TRBV30 and TRBJ2-3; weak D call: TRBD1 (6 bases). Germline V gene lookup returns CDR1 GTSNPN and CDR2 SVGIG (reference sequence). CDR3 length: 14 residues. The V end was cut by 6 bases, the J end by 2 bases, with 15 bases between.

V and J are TRBV9 and TRBJ1-1; D uncertain. Germline loops: CDR1 SGDLS, CDR2 YYNGEE. Trimming pared 3 bases from V and 3 bases from J, leaving 12 bases between. The CDR3 extends over 14 amino acids. CDR3 nucleotide sequence: TGTGCCAGCAGCGACGAGGGAAAATACACTGAAGCTTTCTTT. Protein sequence: CASSDEGKYTEAFF.

A single count supports this clone. The chain has TRBV4-2 and TRBJ2-3; 9 bases map to TRBD2. The CDR3 is made up of 16 amino acids. From germline, CDR1 is LGHNA and CDR2 YNFKEQ. V shed 2 bases, J shed 5 bases, and the junction held 8 bases outside the gene matches. The CDR3 spells CASSQLEGSGRDTQYF. Written as DNA, the CDR3 is TGTGCCAGCAGCCAACTGGAAGGTAGCGGGAGAGATACGCAGTATTTT.

The rearrangement joins TRBV19 to TRBJ2-5; 11 bases align to TRBD2. Germline CDR1 reads LNHDA; CDR2 reads SQIVND (reference sequence). J lost 5 bases, V lost 3 bases, and 5 bases had no gene match. This CDR3 is built from 15 residues. The CDR3 spells CASSISGRARETQYF. The CDR3 bases are TGTGCCAGTAGTATTAGCGGGAGGGCCCGGGAGACCCAGTACTTC. The full variable domain, rest sourced from reference TRBV19 and TRBJ2-5, is DGGITQSPKYLFRKEGQNVTLSCEQNLNHDAMYWYRQDPGQGLRLIYYSQIVNDFQKGDIAEGYSVSREKKESFPLTVTSAQKNPTAFYLCASSISGRARETQYFGPGTRLLVL.

Comment on this clone: The same CDR3 arises from other DNA sequences in this sample as well. The rearrangement joins TRBV7-2 to TRBJ1-1; D may be TRBD1 (5 bases). Trimming left V 2 bases short and J 1 base short, with 5 bases between. CDR3 length equals 13 residues. Per germline, CDR1 SGHTA and CDR2 FQGNSA. CDR3 loop: CASSLQGNTEAFF. CDR3 DNA sequence: TGTGCCAGCAGCTTACAGGGGAACACTGAAGCTTTCTTT.

V usage is TRBV6-6 and J usage is TRBJ2-1; 7 positions agree with TRBD1. CDR3 size: 14 residues. After removal of 0 bases from V and 4 bases from J, the junction contained 0 bases not matched to a gene. Per the germline V gene, CDR1 is MNHNY and CDR2 is SVGAGI (reference sequence). CDR3 bases: TGTGCCAGCAGTTACTCGACAGGGTACAATGAGCAGTTCTTC. This sequence encodes CASSYSTGYNEQFF.

This clone was seen once. The chain combines TRBV6-4 with TRBJ2-7, with 12 bases lining up with TRBD2. With V trimmed by 2 bases and J by 4 bases, 24 bases remained unmatched. This CDR3 has 22 amino acids. CDR1 is MRHNA, CDR2 SNTAGT, per germline. CDR3 loop: CASSDTGGTRRPTSGSKYEQYF. The DNA for the CDR3 is TGTGCCAGCAGTGACACGGGCGGGACTCGCCGGCCGACTAGCGGGAGCAAGTACGAGCAGTACTTC.

The genes are TRBV4-3 and TRBJ2-1; 7 bases are shared with TRBD2. Germline values: CDR1 LGHNA, CDR2 YSLEER. This CDR3 has 13 residues. V lost 6 bases, J lost 9 bases, and 8 bases stayed unmatched. The CDR3 nucleotides are TGCGCCAGCAGGGAGGAGCGGGATACTGAGCAGTTCTTC. Its translation is CASREERDTEQFF.

The chain joins TRBV6-5 to TRBJ1-1; 11 bases map to TRBD1. The CDR3 extends over 13 amino acids. The germline V gene encodes CDR1 MNHEY and CDR2 SVGAGI. The V segment lost 11 bases and the J segment 1 base; nucleotides outside the gene matches: 3. DNA for the CDR3: TGTGCCGGACAGGGGGCTTGGAACACTGAAGCTTTCTTT. Protein sequence: CAGQGAWNTEAFF.

This clone was found once. The chain carries TRBV28 and TRBJ1-1; D is undetermined. Germline V gene sequence: CDR1 MDHEN, CDR2 SYDVKM. The germline V and J ends were trimmed by 7 bases and 7 bases, with 13 bases remaining between them. This CDR3 is 12 amino acids long. The DNA of the CDR3 is TGTGCCAGCAAAGGCTCTGGAGGTGAAGCTTTCTTT. Protein product: CASKGSGGEAFF. Drawing the rest from reference TRBV28 and TRBJ1-1, the complete variable domain is DVKVTQSSRYLVKRTGEKVFLECVQDMDHENMFWYRQDPGLGLRLIYFSYDVKMKEKGDIPEGYSVSREKKERFSLILESASTNQTSMYLCASKGSGGEAFFGQGTRLTVV.

V is TRBV19 and J is TRBJ2-3, with D unresolved. The V end was cut by 1 base, the J end by 0 bases, with 11 bases between. The CDR3 runs to 16 residues. Germline CDR1 is LNHDA and CDR2 is SQIVND (reference sequence). The CDR3 coding sequence is TGTGCCAGTAGTATAGGTGGCGGCCCTAGCACAGATACGCAGTATTTT. Amino acid sequence: CASSIGGGPSTDTQYF.

This clone turned up a few times. V is TRBV28 and J is TRBJ1-4, with 8 bases that match TRBD1. The CDR3 is 16 residues long. Germline CDR1 and CDR2: MDHEN and SYDVKM. V dropped 5 bases and J dropped 2; count of bases not matched to a gene: 7. CDR3 DNA sequence: TGTGCCAGCAGTACCCCTAGACAGGGGACTAATGAAAAACTGTTTTTT. Translation gives CASSTPRQGTNEKLFF.

The chain employs TRBV10-3 and TRBJ2-3; D is perhaps TRBD1 (6 bases). Per the germline V gene, CDR1 is ENHRY and CDR2 is SYGVKD. The CDR3 extends over 13 amino acids. Between the trimmed V and J ends, which lost 7 bases and 4 bases, there was a span of 12 bases. CDR3 sequence reads: CAITPRGADTQYF. The CDR3 nucleotides are TGTGCCATCACCCCCAGGGGTGCAGATACGCAGTATTTT.

V and J are TRBV30 and TRBJ2-7; possible D gene TRBD1, 6 bases. Germline V gene lookup returns CDR1 GTSNPN and CDR2 SVGIG (reference sequence). Trimming stripped 7 bases from V and 2 bases from J, with 15 bases between. This CDR3 has 13 amino acids. The CDR3: CAFSTGITYEQYF. The CDR3 DNA reads TGTGCCTTTTCGACAGGAATTACCTACGAGCAGTACTTC.

The chain links TRBV9 to TRBJ1-2, with 8 bases matching TRBD1. The CDR3 length is 16 residues. The trim removed 3 bases at V and 5 bases at J, leaving 12 bases unmatched. The germline V gene encodes CDR1 SGDLS and CDR2 YYNGEE. Here the CDR3 DNA reads TGTGCCAGCAGCGCAAACAGGGGGGGAAGCCGGTATGGCTACACCTTC. It codes for CASSANRGGSRYGYTF.

This chain links TRBV29-1 with TRBJ2-3; 9 bases match TRBD1. V dropped 3 bases and J dropped 4; count of bases not matched to a gene: 8. The CDR3 is 15 residues long. Germline V gives CDR1 SQVTM, CDR2 ANQGSEA. The CDR3 bases are TGCAGCGTTGAGACTAAAGGGACAGGGTCAGATACGCAGTATTTT. It codes for CSVETKGTGSDTQYF.

The chain carries TRBV11-3 and TRBJ2-2, with 11 nucleotides matching TRBD2. The length of the CDR3 is 15 residues. Per the germline V gene, CDR1 is SGHNT and CDR2 is YENEEA. The V gene end was trimmed by 5 bases and the J gene end by 5 bases; junction bases not matched to a gene: 4. The CDR3 DNA reads as TGTGCCAGCAGCCCCGTAGCGGGAGGGACCGGGGAGCTGTTTTTT. This gives the protein CASSPVAGGTGELFF.

The gene calls are TRBV10-3 and TRBJ2-3; TRBD2 agrees at 10 bases. CDR1 is ENHRY, CDR2 SYGVKD, per germline. The CDR3 sequence is 14 residues long. V trimming: 6 bases; J trimming: 4 bases; junction bases outside the gene matches: 4. The CDR3 spells CAIRGAGGPDTQYF. The CDR3 nucleotides read TGTGCCATCAGGGGAGCGGGAGGGCCAGATACGCAGTATTTT.

J is TRBJ2-3 and V is TRBV11-3; D remains ambiguous. CDR1 SGHNT and CDR2 YENEEA come from the germline V gene. The CDR3 totals 12 residues. Trimming removed 3 bases from V and 4 bases from J, with 5 bases in between. The CDR3 DNA reads as TGTGCCAGCAGCTTGAGCGCAGATACGCAGTATTTT. As protein: CASSLSADTQYF.

The table lists this clone with a count of one. The gene calls are TRBV28 and TRBJ2-7; maybe TRBD2 (6 bases). The CDR3 is made up of 17 amino acids. Germline V gives CDR1 MDHEN, CDR2 SYDVKM. V was cut by 2 bases and J by 0 bases, with 17 bases left in between. The chain's CDR3 is CASSLKESGYFSYEQYF. CDR3 DNA sequence: TGTGCCAGCAGTTTAAAAGAGAGCGGGTACTTCTCCTACGAGCAGTACTTC.

This chain connects TRBV24-1 to TRBJ2-7; 8 bases fit TRBD1. Germline-derived CDR1 and CDR2 are KGHDR and SFDVKD. Trimming took 0 bases from V and 4 from J; bases not matched to a gene: 10. CDR3 length: 17 amino acids. CDR3 in amino acids: CATSDLHPGTGGYEQYF. The CDR3 coding sequence is TGTGCCACCAGTGATTTGCACCCCGGGACAGGAGGATACGAGCAGTACTTC.